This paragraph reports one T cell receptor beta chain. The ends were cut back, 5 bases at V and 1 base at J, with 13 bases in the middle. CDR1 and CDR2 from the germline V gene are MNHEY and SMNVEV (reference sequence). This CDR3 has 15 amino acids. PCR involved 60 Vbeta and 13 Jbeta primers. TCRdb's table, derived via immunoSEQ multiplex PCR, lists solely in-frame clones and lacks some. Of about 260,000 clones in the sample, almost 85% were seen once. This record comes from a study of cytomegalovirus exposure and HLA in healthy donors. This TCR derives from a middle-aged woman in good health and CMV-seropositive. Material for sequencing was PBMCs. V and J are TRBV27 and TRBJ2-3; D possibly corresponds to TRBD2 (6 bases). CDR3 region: CASSPQGTRTDTQYF. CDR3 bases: TGTGCCAGCAGTCCACAAGGGACTCGCACAGATACGCAGTATTTT.